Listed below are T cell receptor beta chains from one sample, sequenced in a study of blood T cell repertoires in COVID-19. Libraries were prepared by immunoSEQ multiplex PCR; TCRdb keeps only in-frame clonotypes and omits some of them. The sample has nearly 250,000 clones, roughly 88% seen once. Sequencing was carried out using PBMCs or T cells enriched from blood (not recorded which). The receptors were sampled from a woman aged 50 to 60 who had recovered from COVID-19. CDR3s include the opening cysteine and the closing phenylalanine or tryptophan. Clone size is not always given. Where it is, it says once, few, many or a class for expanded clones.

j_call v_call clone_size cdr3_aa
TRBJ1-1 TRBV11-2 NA CASSPFRGTGTLAAFF
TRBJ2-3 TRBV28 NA CASGAGGPGGGTGDTQYF
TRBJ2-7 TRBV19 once CASSRAGYYEQYF
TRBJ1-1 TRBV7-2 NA CASRGGQAAIEAFF
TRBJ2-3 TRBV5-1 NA CASSLFNRASTDTQYF
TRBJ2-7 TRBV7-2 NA CASSYYSGGSGEQYF
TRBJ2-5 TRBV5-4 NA CASSSSIAGGQETQYF
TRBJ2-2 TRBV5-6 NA CASRKPGQGSGELFF
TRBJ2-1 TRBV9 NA CASSPRTGRVSYNEQFF
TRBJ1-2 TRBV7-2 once CASIKPGGFKRGYGYTF
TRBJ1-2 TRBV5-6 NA CASSWGDRPGYTF
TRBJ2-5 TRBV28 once CASSSTSLGQYF
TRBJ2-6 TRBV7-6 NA CASSSWDGQGSGANVLTF
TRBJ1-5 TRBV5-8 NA CASSPGTLLNQPQHF
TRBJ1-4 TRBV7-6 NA CASRSTADRADEKLFF
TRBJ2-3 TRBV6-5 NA CASRQTWGGTDTQYF
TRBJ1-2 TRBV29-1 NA CSVVTAPNYGYTF
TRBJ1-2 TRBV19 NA CASSITGAGYGYTF
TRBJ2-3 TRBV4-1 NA CASSQDRTSGSYTDTQYF
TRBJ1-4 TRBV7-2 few CASSLAVYSPGQPLREKLFF
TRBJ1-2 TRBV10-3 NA CASGTGVSGYTF
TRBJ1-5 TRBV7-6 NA CASSLEQGFGQPQHF
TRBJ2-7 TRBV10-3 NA CAAGGRAYEQYF
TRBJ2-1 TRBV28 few CASSSGTRKQFF
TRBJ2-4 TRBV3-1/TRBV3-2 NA CASSQPSSGGLAKNIQYF
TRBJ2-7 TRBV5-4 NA CASSFSASYEQYF
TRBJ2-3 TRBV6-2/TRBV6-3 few CASSFDSPTQYF
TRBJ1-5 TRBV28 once CASSLLAGGNQPQHF
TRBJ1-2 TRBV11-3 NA CASSPNPRGTANYGYTF
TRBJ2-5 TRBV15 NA CATSRDKGQQETQYF
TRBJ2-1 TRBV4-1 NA CASSQIAGEQFF
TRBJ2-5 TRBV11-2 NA CASSFGGPETQYF
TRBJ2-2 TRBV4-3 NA CASRPNMANTGELFF
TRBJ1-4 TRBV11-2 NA CASSLHGPANEKLFF
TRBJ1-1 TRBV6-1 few CASSEATGMAEAFF
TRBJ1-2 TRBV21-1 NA CASISPGGYTF
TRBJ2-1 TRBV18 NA CASSRLPGGNEQFF
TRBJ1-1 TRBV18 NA CASSPGQEGTEAFF
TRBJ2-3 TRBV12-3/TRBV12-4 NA CASSPYNRAKQYF
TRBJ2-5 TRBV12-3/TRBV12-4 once CASSLVLQETQYF
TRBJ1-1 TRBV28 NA CASSDPSAGGMNTEAFF
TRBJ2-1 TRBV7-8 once CASSLAREYSYNEQFF
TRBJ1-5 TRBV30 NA CAWKGQSNQPQHF
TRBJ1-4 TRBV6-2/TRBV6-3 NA CASSGSGAGEKLFF